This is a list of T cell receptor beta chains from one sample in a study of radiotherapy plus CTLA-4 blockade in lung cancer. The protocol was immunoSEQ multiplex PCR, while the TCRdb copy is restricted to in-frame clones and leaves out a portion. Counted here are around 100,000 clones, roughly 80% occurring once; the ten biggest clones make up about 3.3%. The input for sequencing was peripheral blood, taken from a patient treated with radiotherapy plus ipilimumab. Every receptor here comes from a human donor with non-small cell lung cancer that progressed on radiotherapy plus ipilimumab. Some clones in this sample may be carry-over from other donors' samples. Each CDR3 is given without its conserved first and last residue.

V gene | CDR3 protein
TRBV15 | ATSRDPGTEAF
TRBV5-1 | ASSLGARQETQY
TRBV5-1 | ASSTTPSGGYQETQY
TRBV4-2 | ASSQGTSGGISSYNEQF
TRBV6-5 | ASTGTASPLH
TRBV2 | ASMRDRNYEQY
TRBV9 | ASSVQGARNTEAF
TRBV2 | ASKGGGGNQETQY
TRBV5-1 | ASSLPGRRNTEAF
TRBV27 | ASSPLPKPYGYT
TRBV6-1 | ASSGRTSGVAKNIQY
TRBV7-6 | ASSLTGGSNQPQH
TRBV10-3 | AISERGGGPTDTQY
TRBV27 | ASSLFSGRGTDTQY
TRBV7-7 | ASSLGTPDEQF
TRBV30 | AWTTGQALFYEQY
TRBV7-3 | ASSLRTGGTETQY
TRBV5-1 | ASSYTDYSYNEQF
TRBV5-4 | ASRASGGAGTDTQY
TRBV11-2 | ASSLLSLYEQY
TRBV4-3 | ASSQDPGVEQY
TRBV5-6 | ASSPWTAFFYEQY
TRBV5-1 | ASSTWGAEYGYT
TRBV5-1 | ASSSSSIAGGIETQY
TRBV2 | ASRDRADEAF
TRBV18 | ASSPTDYEQY
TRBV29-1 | SVVSGAGANVLT
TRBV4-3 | ASSQDLRGGDQETQY
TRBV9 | ASSSDGWHNQPQH
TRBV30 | AWSFGWDGYT
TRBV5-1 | ASSFRGQRNTEAF
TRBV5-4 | ASSLEVSSGANVLT
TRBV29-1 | SVGSGGAHTDTQY
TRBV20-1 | SARERTEAF
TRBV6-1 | ASSGHYYGYT
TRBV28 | ASSFNRRGAYGYT
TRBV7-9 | ASSLFGAFLRETQY
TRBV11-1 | ASSPGSGGVKNIQY
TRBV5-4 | ASSLDWGGAF
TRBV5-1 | ASSSTSTGYNEQF
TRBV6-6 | ASKDQGATEAF
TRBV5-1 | ASLRGPGETQY